Each of the 19 T cell receptor beta chains below was sequenced from the same sample in a study of T-cell reconstitution after alpha-beta-depleted transplantation in children (dated by TCRdb to 2016 to 2017). The library was obtained by PCR. The sequencer listed for this sample is Illumina HiSeq 2500. To normalize quantification of the TCRbeta repertoire, the TCR libraries were built with molecular barcoding that relied on unique molecular identifiers. The raw public reads went through TCRdb reprocessing: fastp at Q25, MiXCR clone calling, in-frame beta chains kept. Duplicate CDR3 protein sequences are folded into a single record with the most common DNA and genes. The sample records fewer than 550,000 distinct CDR3 sequences, about a sixth of which are singletons. The ten largest clones capture roughly 27% of the sample. In light of the paper, this sample's treatment or condition label describes: allogeneic hematopoietic cell transplantation with graft depleted of TCRalphabeta T cells and CD19 B cells.

Sequencing used PBMCs, mostly from graft donor cells, obtained 360 days after TCRalphabeta/CD19-depleted stem cell transplant. These receptors were taken from a boy under two years old who had a stem cell transplant for Wiskott-Aldrich syndrome, so the T cells may come from the graft donor.

This chain connects TRBV18 to TRBJ2-3; D might be TRBD2 (5 bases). This CDR3 is built from 15 residues. V was shortened by 2 bases and J by 3 bases, with 12 bases between the two germline ends. The germline V gene has CDR1 KGHSH and CDR2 LQKENI. CDR3 in DNA: TGTGCCAGCTCACCATTCCGGGGATCGACAGATACGCAGTATTTT. Its translation: CASSPFRGSTDTQYF.

The chain carries TRBV14 and TRBJ2-1; D unresolved. Per the germline V gene, CDR1 is SGHDN and CDR2 is FVKESK. With 1 base removed from V and 6 bases from J, the gap between germline ends came to 13 bases. This CDR3 contains 15 residues. The CDR3 region has the DNA TGTGCCAGCAGCCAAGTGGCTGGGGTCAGCAATGAGCAGTTCTTC. Protein sequence: CASSQVAGVSNEQFF.

The rearrangement joins TRBV6-6 to TRBJ2-7; tentatively, D is TRBD2 (5 bases). Trimming pared 8 bases from V and 7 bases from J, leaving 12 bases between. The CDR3 consists of 11 residues. The V gene's germline CDR1 is MNHNY and CDR2 SVGAGI (reference sequence). CDR3 in DNA: TGTGCCAGCTACGGTCCGGGAGAGCAGTACTTC. It encodes CASYGPGEQYF.

This clonotype was counted between two and nine times. This chain joins TRBV4-1 and TRBJ2-7, with a tentative D call TRBD2 (5 bases). The V and J ends lost 0 bases and 3 bases respectively, with 15 bases between them. CDR1 and CDR2 from the germline V gene are MGHRA and YSYEKL. The CDR3 sequence is 16 residues long. The CDR3 DNA follows: TGCGCCAGCAGCCAAGAAGATGGGAGAGGGATCTACGAGCAGTACTTC. Translating it yields CASSQEDGRGIYEQYF.

This sequence joins TRBV5-1 and TRBJ2-3; 9 bases match TRBD2. This CDR3 region has 17 residues. The germline CDR1 and CDR2 sequences are SGHRS and YFSETQ. Trimming at V came to 4 bases and at J to 2 bases, leaving 11 bases not matched to a gene. Written as DNA, the CDR3 is TGCGCCAGCAGCAACACTGGCGGGGGGGCCATCACAGATACGCAGTATTTT. This sequence encodes CASSNTGGGAITDTQYF.

The chain uses TRBV2 and TRBJ2-4, with no clear D. This CDR3 is built from 14 residues. Germline CDR1 SNHLY, CDR2 FYNNEI. V was trimmed by 4 bases and J by 2 bases, leaving 9 bases between them. The CDR3 region has the DNA TGTGCCAGCAGTGTAAGGGATTCCAAAAACATTCAGTACTTC. Its translation is CASSVRDSKNIQYF.

The CDR3 nucleotides are TGTGCCAGCAGTGAACGGACAGTCTCCTATAATTCACCCCTCCACTTT. Encoded protein: CASSERTVSYNSPLHF. The V and J genes are TRBV6-1 and TRBJ1-6; a weak D match, TRBD1 (6 bases). V lost 2 bases to trimming and J lost 0 bases, with 8 bases between them. Germline CDR1 MNHNS, CDR2 SASEGT. The CDR3 loop spans 16 amino acids.

The chain recombines TRBV24-1 with TRBJ2-1; D remains unclear. Germline V gene data show CDR1 as KGHDR and CDR2 as SFDVKD. This CDR3 region has 13 residues. V lost 5 bases and J lost 1, with 5 bases in between. The CDR3, as DNA: TGTGCCACCAGTGTCAGGTCCTACAATGAGCAGTTCTTC. This codes for CATSVRSYNEQFF.

The chain links TRBV2 to TRBJ2-5; TRBD1 matches at 9 bases. Germline loops: CDR1 SNHLY, CDR2 FYNNEI. This CDR3 is built from 14 residues. V shed 6 bases and J 2 bases; nucleotides not matched to a gene: 4. The CDR3 region is CASSGTGRQETQYF. DNA of the CDR3: TGTGCCAGCAGCGGGACAGGGAGACAAGAGACCCAGTACTTC.

The chain has TRBV20-1 and TRBJ2-3; D call uncertain. The CDR3 totals 13 residues. V was trimmed by 6 bases and J by 2 bases, leaving 12 bases between them. Germline CDR1 and CDR2: DFQATT and SNEGSKA (reference sequence). DNA for the CDR3: TGCAGTGCGGATTCCCCGGTCACAGATACGCAGTATTTT. It specifies CSADSPVTDTQYF.

This clonotype was seen a handful of times. The chain has TRBV9 and TRBJ2-2; D is unclear. Between the trimmed V and J ends, which lost 1 base and 5 bases, there was a span of 6 bases. The length of the CDR3 is 13 residues. CDR1 is SGDLS and CDR2 is YYNGEE in the germline V gene. CDR3: CASSVTGTGELFF. The CDR3 DNA is TGTGCCAGCAGCGTAACGGGTACCGGGGAGCTGTTTTTT. The full variable domain, its missing parts supplied by reference TRBV9 and TRBJ2-2, is DSGVTQTPKHLITATGQRVTLRCSPRSGDLSVYWYQQSLDQGLQFLIQYYNGEERAKGNILERFSAQQFPDLHSELNLSSLELGDSALYFCASSVTGTGELFFGEGSRLTVL.

This clonotype was observed a handful of times. The rearrangement links TRBV4-3 to TRBJ2-3; D is ambiguous. The V gene's germline CDR1 is LGHNA and CDR2 YSLEER. The V and J ends lost 0 bases and 8 bases respectively, with 6 bases between them. The CDR3 sequence is 12 residues long. The CDR3 region has the DNA TGCGCCAGCAGCCAAGATCTAGTTACGCAGTATTTT. This translates into CASSQDLVTQYF.

This clonotype was detected a few times. This chain connects TRBV12-3 or TRBV12-4 to TRBJ2-1; D may match TRBD1 or TRBD2 (6 bases each). Trimming pared 3 bases from V and 7 bases from J, leaving 16 bases between. The CDR3 is 15 amino acids. The CDR3 spells CASSFGGKGGNEQFF. The CDR3 nucleotides read TGTGCCAGCAGTTTTGGCGGGAAAGGGGGGAATGAGCAGTTCTTC.

V is TRBV7-8 and J is TRBJ2-7, with no clear D. Germline V gene lookup returns CDR1 SGHVS and CDR2 FQNEAQ. Trimming shortened V by 2 bases and J by 0 bases, and 14 bases separated the two germline ends. This CDR3 spans 16 amino acids. CDR3 loop: CASSLFNSLSSYEQYF. The CDR3 DNA reads as TGTGCCAGCAGCTTATTTAACTCTTTGAGCTCCTACGAGCAGTACTTC.

This clonotype was counted between two and nine times. The chain recombines TRBV9 with TRBJ2-1; unclear D gene. Germline assignment: CDR1 SGDLS and CDR2 YYNGEE. Trimming pared 4 bases from V and 3 bases from J, leaving 17 bases between. The CDR3 consists of 16 residues. In nucleotides, the CDR3 is TGTGCCAGCAGCCCTGTACGGCGGACCCTCTACAATGAGCAGTTCTTC. It translates to CASSPVRRTLYNEQFF.

This clonotype was found a few times. The chain employs TRBV7-9 and TRBJ2-1; D ambiguous. Per the germline V gene, CDR1 is SEHNR and CDR2 is FQNEAQ (reference sequence). Trimming took 2 bases from V and 2 from J, leaving 10 bases between them. The CDR3 contains 15 residues. CDR3 protein: CASSLFSGPYNEQFF. Here the CDR3 DNA reads TGTGCCAGCAGCTTATTTTCTGGACCCTACAATGAGCAGTTCTTC.

The sample holds many counts of this clonotype. The V and J genes are TRBV13 and TRBJ2-3; 8 positions match TRBD1. The V segment lost 4 bases and the J segment 5 bases; nucleotides outside the gene matches: 8. From germline, CDR1 is PRHDT and CDR2 FYEKMQ (reference sequence). The CDR3 is 15 residues long. The CDR3 here is CASSSRQGQGDTQYF. In DNA form, the CDR3 reads TGTGCCAGCAGCTCGCGACAGGGGCAGGGAGATACGCAGTATTTT.

The chain is built from TRBV7-8 and TRBJ2-7, with 14 bases identical to TRBD2. The CDR3 spans 17 residues. In germline, CDR1 is SGHVS, CDR2 FQNEAQ. V shed 5 bases and J 0 bases; nucleotides not matched to a gene: 6. CDR3 nucleotides: TGTGCCAGCAGCCGGACTAGCGGGAGGCCGAGCTCCTACGAGCAGTACTTC. It codes for CASSRTSGRPSSYEQYF.

The V gene is TRBV18, the J gene TRBJ2-6; no firm D call. Germline CDR1 KGHSH, CDR2 LQKENI. This CDR3 is built from 17 residues. V lost 3 bases and J 0 bases, leaving 12 bases between the germline ends. The CDR3 sequence is CASSPLGHSSGANVLTF. The CDR3 nucleotides read TGTGCCAGCTCACCTCTAGGCCACAGCTCTGGGGCCAACGTCCTGACTTTC.